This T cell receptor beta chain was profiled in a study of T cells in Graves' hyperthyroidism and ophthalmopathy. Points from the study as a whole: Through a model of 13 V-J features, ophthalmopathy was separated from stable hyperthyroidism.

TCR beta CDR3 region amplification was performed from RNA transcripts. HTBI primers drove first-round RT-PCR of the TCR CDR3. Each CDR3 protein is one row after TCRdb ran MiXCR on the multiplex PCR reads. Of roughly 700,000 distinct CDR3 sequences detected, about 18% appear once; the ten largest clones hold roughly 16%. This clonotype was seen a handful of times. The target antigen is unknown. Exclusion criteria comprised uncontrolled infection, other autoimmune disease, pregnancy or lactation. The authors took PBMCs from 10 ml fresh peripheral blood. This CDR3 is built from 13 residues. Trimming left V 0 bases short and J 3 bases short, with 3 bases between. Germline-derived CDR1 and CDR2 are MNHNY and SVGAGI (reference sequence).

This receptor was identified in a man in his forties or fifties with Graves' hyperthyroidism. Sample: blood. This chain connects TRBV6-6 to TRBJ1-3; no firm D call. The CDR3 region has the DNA TGTGCCAGCAGTTACTCGATTGGAAACACCATATATTTT. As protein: CASSYSIGNTIYF.